Following are 3 T cell receptor beta chains from one sample sequenced in a study of cytomegalovirus exposure and HLA in healthy donors. The primer mix had 60 Vbeta and 13 Jbeta primers. The data were produced by immunoSEQ multiplex PCR, yet TCRdb's version contains in-frame clones alone and is incomplete. The profile shows 100,000 to 150,000 clones, roughly 69% of them singletons. Sequences were obtained from PBMCs. The receptor set was obtained from a human donor in good health.

This rearrangement joins TRBV27 to TRBJ1-6; D remains unclear. The germline gives CDR1 MNHEY, CDR2 SMNVEV (reference sequence). V lost 10 bases and J 9 bases, leaving 10 bases between the germline ends. CDR3 length equals 11 residues. This CDR3 reads CANSPRSPLHF. The DNA of the CDR3 is TGTGCCAACAGCCCCCGTTCACCCCTCCACTTT.

The sample holds a few counts of this clone. The rearrangement joins TRBV7-9 to TRBJ2-1; TRBD2 is a possible D gene (5 bases). V shed 3 bases and J shed 9 bases, with 12 bases lying between them. This CDR3 is 13 amino acids long. Germline CDR1 SEHNR, CDR2 FQNEAQ (reference sequence). The CDR3 reads CASSFNPSSEQFF. The CDR3 nucleotides are TGTGCCAGCAGCTTTAATCCTAGCTCTGAGCAGTTCTTC.

A note on this clone: The sample contains more than one DNA sequence encoding this CDR3. J is TRBJ1-6 and V is TRBV30; a weak D match, TRBD1 (6 bases). The CDR3 sequence is 15 residues long. Trimming pared 0 bases from V and 7 bases from J, leaving 13 bases between. Germline CDR1 and CDR2: GTSNPN and SVGIG (reference sequence). The CDR3 reads CAWSVQRTENSPLHF. For the CDR3, the DNA is TGTGCCTGGAGTGTACAGCGGACAGAAAATTCACCCCTCCACTTT.